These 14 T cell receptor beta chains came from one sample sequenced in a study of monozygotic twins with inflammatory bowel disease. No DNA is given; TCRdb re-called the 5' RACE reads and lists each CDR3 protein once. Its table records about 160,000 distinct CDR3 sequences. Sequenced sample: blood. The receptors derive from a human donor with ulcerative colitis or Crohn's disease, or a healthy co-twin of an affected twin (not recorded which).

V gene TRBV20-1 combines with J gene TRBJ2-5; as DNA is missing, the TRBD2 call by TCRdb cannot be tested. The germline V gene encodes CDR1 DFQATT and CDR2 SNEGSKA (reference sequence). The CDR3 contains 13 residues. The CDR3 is CSASLVAGETQYF.

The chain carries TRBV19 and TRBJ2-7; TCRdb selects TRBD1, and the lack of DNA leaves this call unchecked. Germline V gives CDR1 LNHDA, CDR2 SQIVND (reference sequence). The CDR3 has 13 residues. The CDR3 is CASSSYRETEQYF.

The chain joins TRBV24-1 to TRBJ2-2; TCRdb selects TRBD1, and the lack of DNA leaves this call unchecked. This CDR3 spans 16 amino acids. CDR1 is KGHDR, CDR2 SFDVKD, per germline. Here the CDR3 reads CATRSPGRTNTGELFF.

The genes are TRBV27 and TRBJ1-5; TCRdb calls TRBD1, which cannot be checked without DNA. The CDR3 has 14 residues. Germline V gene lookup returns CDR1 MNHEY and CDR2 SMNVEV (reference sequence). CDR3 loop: CASSLGQGRQPQHF.

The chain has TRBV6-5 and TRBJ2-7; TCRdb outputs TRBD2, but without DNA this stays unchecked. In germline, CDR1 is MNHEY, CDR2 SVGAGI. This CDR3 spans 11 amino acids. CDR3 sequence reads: CATQEGYEQYF.

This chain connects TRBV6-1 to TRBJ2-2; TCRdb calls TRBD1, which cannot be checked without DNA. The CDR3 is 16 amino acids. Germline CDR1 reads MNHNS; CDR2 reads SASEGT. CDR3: CASSEWAATNTGELFF.

The chain's CDR3 is CASSSRLAGVSYEQYF. This chain joins TRBV11-2 and TRBJ2-7; TCRdb calls TRBD2, which cannot be checked without DNA. In germline, CDR1 is SGHAT, CDR2 FQNNGV. The CDR3 has 16 residues. The variable domain in full, with the rest retrieved from reference TRBV11-2 and TRBJ2-7, is EAGVAQSPRYKIIEKRQSVAFWCNPISGHATLYWYQQILGQGPKLLIQFQNNGVVDDSQLPKDRFSAERLKGVDSTLKIQPAKLEDSAVYLCASSSRLAGVSYEQYFGPGTRLTVT.

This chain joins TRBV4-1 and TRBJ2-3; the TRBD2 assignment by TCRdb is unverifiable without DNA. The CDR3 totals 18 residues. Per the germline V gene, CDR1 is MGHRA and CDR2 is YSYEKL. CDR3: CASSQGLAGGGNTDTQYF.

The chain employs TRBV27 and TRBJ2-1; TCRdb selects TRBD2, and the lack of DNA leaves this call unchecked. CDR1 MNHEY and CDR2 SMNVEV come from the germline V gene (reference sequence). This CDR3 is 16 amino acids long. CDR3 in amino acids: CASSFYAGRSYNEQFF.

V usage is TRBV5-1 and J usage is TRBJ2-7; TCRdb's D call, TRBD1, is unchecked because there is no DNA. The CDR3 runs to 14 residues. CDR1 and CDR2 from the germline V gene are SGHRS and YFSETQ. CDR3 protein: CASSLLDRFYEQYF.

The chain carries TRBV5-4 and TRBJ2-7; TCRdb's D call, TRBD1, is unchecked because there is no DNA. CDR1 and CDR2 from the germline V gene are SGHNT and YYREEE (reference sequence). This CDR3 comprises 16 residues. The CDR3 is CASSAGQGVTSYEQYF.

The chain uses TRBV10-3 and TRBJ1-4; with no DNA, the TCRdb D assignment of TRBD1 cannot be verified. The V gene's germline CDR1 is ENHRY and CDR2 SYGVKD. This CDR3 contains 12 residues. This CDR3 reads CAISEFPRKLFF.

The CDR3 here is CASSLRRTTYEQYF. The rearrangement joins TRBV11-2 to TRBJ2-7. The CDR3 totals 14 residues. Looked up from germline, CDR1 is SGHAT and CDR2 is FQNNGV.

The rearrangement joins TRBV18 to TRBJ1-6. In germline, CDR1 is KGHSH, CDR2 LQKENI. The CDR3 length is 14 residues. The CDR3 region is CASSPQGMESPLHF.